This is a list of T cell receptor beta chains from one sample in a study of CD8+CD57+ T cells in acquired aplastic anemia. TCRdb processed the reads anew with MiXCR; each CDR3 protein has one entry. The sample has some 200,000 distinct CDR3 sequences, under 55% seen once. Sequencing used sorted CD4+, CD8+, or CD8+CD57+ T cells (not recorded which) from PBMCs. The origin of the receptors is a human donor with aplastic anemia. Each CDR3 is given with its conserved first and last residue. The D gene is left open where the match is weak. Rows give clone size only sometimes, using once, few, many, or a class for an expanded clone.

d_gene	j_gene	v_gene	abundance	CDR3nt	CDR3aa
NA	TRBJ1-1	TRBV29-1	NA	TGCAGCGTTGTGGGGGGAAGAGAAGCTTTCTTT	CSVVGGREAFF
NA	TRBJ1-2	TRBV5-6	NA	TGTGCCAGCAGCTTGGGCACTAACTATGGCTGCACCTTC	CASSLGTNYGCTF
NA	TRBJ1-1	TRBV20-1	NA	TGCAGTGCTAGAGAGGGCAGGGTGAACACTGAAGCTTTCTTT	CSAREGRVNTEAFF
NA	TRBJ2-2	TRBV24-1	NA	TGTGCCACCAGTGATCAAGGCAGGCAGGGGACCGGGGAGCTGTTTTTT	CATSDQGRQGTGELFF
TRBD2	TRBJ2-5	TRBV19	NA	TGTGCCAGTAGAACTAGCGGGGCAGAAGAGACCCAGTACTTC	CASRTSGAEETQYF
NA	TRBJ2-1	TRBV25-1	NA	TGTGCCAGCAGCTTCCTCGGCGGAGGGGGGGCCAATGAGCAGTTCTTC	CASSFLGGGGANEQFF
TRBD1	TRBJ1-5	TRBV15	NA	TGTGCCACCAGCAGAGCCCAGGGGGCTAATCAGCCCCAGCATTTT	CATSRAQGANQPQHF
TRBD1	TRBJ2-7	TRBV19	NA	TGTGCCAGTAGCCAGGCGACAGGGGGCATCTACGAGCAGTACTTC	CASSQATGGIYEQYF
NA	TRBJ2-5	TRBV6-5	few	TGTGCCAGCAGTTACTCGATATCCAGGTGGGAGACCCAGTACTTC	CASSYSISRWETQYF
TRBD1	TRBJ1-6	TRBV15	few	TGTGCCACCAGCAGAGATCGACAGGGCAGTTCACCCCTCCACTTT	CATSRDRQGSSPLHF